Below, 22 T cell receptor beta chains from the same sample are listed, as sequenced in a study of T cell responses to AZD1222 COVID-19 vaccine. Assay used: immunoSEQ multiplex PCR; TCRdb lists only in-frame clones, some missing. The data contain 150,000 or so clones, around 95% of them singletons. The sample in question was peripheral blood, obtained on day 0 of AZD1222 vaccination. The receptor set was obtained from an adult in good health.

The rearrangement uses TRBV7-2 and TRBJ1-2, with D possibly matching TRBD1 (5 bases). CDR3 length: 14 amino acids. From germline, CDR1 is SGHTA and CDR2 FQGNSA. V lost 3 bases to trimming and J lost 8 bases, with 16 bases between them. The CDR3 bases are TGTGCCAGCAGCTTTGACAGTCAAGATGGGGGCTACACCTTC. This encodes CASSFDSQDGGYTF. The complete variable domain, with remaining parts taken from reference TRBV7-2 and TRBJ1-2, reads GAGVSQSPSNKVTEKGKDVELRCDPISGHTALYWYRQSLGQGLEFLIYFQGNSAPDKSGLPSDRFSAERTGGSVSTLTIQRTQQEDSAVYLCASSFDSQDGGYTFGSGTRLTVV.

V is TRBV28 and J is TRBJ1-5, with 7 bases matching TRBD1. The CDR3 spans 15 residues. Germline CDR1 reads MDHEN; CDR2 reads SYDVKM. V was clipped by 7 bases and J by 2 bases; unmatched bases: 8. The CDR3 coding sequence is TGTGCCAGCACCACGACAGGGCGGGGCAATCAGCCCCAGCATTTT. This codes for CASTTTGRGNQPQHF.

The gene calls are TRBV3-1 (or the pseudogene TRBV3-2) and TRBJ2-7, with 11 bases aligning to TRBD2. The CDR3 runs 16 residues. CDR1 is LGHDT and CDR2 is YNNKEL in the germline V gene (reference sequence). Trimming cost V 4 bases and J 2 bases; bases outside gene matches: 7. This chain's CDR3 is CASSPGTSGGPYEQYF. In DNA form, the CDR3 reads TGTGCCAGCAGCCCGGGGACTAGCGGAGGCCCCTACGAGCAGTACTTC.

The V call is TRBV6-5, the J call TRBJ2-7; D remains ambiguous. CDR3 length: 13 amino acids. The V end was cut by 2 bases, the J end by 7 bases, with 12 bases between. Germline V gene lookup returns CDR1 MNHEY and CDR2 SVGAGI. CDR3 nucleotides: TGTGCCAGCAGTTACAAGGGTTCATGGGAGCAGTACTTC. Protein: CASSYKGSWEQYF.

The J gene is TRBJ2-3, the V gene TRBV12-3 or TRBV12-4; no reliable D call. This CDR3 region has 12 residues. V was shortened by 10 bases and J by 2 bases, with 10 bases between the two germline ends. In DNA form, the CDR3 reads TGTGCCAACACGATCAACACAGATACGCAGTATTTT. Encoded protein: CANTINTDTQYF.

V is TRBV28 and J is TRBJ2-7; D is ambiguous. Trimming took 4 bases from V and 4 from J, leaving 8 bases between them. The CDR3 is 12 amino acids. Germline V CDR1 and CDR2: MDHEN, SYDVKM. DNA of the CDR3: TGTGCCAGCAGTTGGGTTCGATACGAGCAGTACTTC. This sequence encodes CASSWVRYEQYF.

The V and J genes are TRBV7-8 and TRBJ1-1; D possibly corresponds to TRBD1 (6 bases). CDR3 length: 14 amino acids. Germline-derived CDR1 and CDR2 are SGHVS and FQNEAQ. Trimming removed 3 bases from V and 4 bases from J, with 12 bases in between. CDR3 residues: CASSLLIRGTEAFF. As DNA, the CDR3 is TGTGCCAGCAGCTTGTTGATCAGGGGCACTGAAGCTTTCTTT.

V usage is TRBV5-1 and J usage is TRBJ2-7, with D hard to call. CDR3 length: 15 amino acids. Per the germline V gene, CDR1 is SGHRS and CDR2 is YFSETQ. The V gene lost 0 bases and the J gene lost 4 bases, with 14 bases spanning the gap. The CDR3 DNA follows: TGCGCCAGCAGCTTGGACGGCGGCTCGCGTTACGAGCAGTACTTC. Protein: CASSLDGGSRYEQYF.

The chain uses TRBV11-2 and TRBJ2-3, with D tentatively TRBD1 (5 bases). Trimming removed 3 bases at V and 1 base at J, with 11 bases between. Germline assignment: CDR1 SGHAT and CDR2 FQNNGV. The CDR3 is made up of 15 amino acids. The CDR3 DNA is TGTGCCAGCAGCTTTGGACACACTCGCACAGATACGCAGTATTTT. Translating it yields CASSFGHTRTDTQYF.

The chain couples TRBV6-5 to TRBJ1-2; TRBD1 matches 9 bases. Germline trimming cut 6 bases from V and 4 bases from J; bases unmatched to any gene: 6. Germline-derived CDR1 and CDR2 are MNHEY and SVGAGI. The CDR3 contains 14 residues. The CDR3 nucleotides are TGTGCCAGCAGAGAGACAGGGGGGAGCTATGGCTACACCTTC. Encoded protein: CASRETGGSYGYTF.

The V and J genes are TRBV28 and TRBJ2-1; D call uncertain. The CDR3 contains 13 residues. The germline gives CDR1 MDHEN, CDR2 SYDVKM. With 3 bases removed from V and 8 bases from J, the gap between germline ends came to 11 bases. The CDR3 sequence is CASSLAQVDEQFF. The CDR3 DNA is TGTGCCAGCAGTTTGGCCCAGGTCGATGAGCAGTTCTTC.

V is TRBV2 and J is TRBJ1-5; D perhaps matches TRBD1 (5 bases). V was trimmed by 4 bases and J by 2 bases, leaving 12 bases between them. The CDR3 sequence is 15 residues long. Germline lookup yields CDR1 SNHLY and CDR2 FYNNEI. Here the CDR3 reads CASSAGTVRNQPQHF. The CDR3 DNA reads TGTGCCAGCAGTGCCGGGACCGTACGCAATCAGCCCCAGCATTTT. The whole variable domain, remainder taken from reference TRBV2 and TRBJ1-5, is EPEVTQTPSHQVTQMGQEVILRCVPISNHLYFYWYRQILGQKVEFLVSFYNNEISEKSEIFDDQFSVERPDGSNFTLKIRSTKLEDSAMYFCASSAGTVRNQPQHFGDGTRLSIL.

The chain uses TRBV6-1 and TRBJ1-5; D gene uncertain. V was cut by 1 base and J by 5 bases, with 6 bases left in between. This CDR3 has 13 residues. CDR1 and CDR2 (germline): MNHNS, SASEGT. In nucleotides, the CDR3 is TGTGCCAGCAGTGAAGAGCGGGATCAGCCCCAGCATTTT. Translated: CASSEERDQPQHF.

The chain joins TRBV9 to TRBJ2-1; 7 nucleotides align to TRBD2. The CDR3 contains 15 residues. With V trimmed by 0 bases and J by 8 bases, 8 bases remained unmatched. Germline lookup yields CDR1 SGDLS and CDR2 YYNGEE. The CDR3 loop reads CASSVDPQGGDEQFF. The CDR3 DNA reads as TGTGCCAGCAGCGTAGACCCCCAGGGAGGGGATGAGCAGTTCTTC.

This chain joins TRBV30 and TRBJ1-3; tentative D call: TRBD1 (5 bases). The CDR3 has 14 amino acids. The V gene's germline CDR1 is GTSNPN and CDR2 SVGIG (reference sequence). The V and J ends lost 7 bases and 3 bases respectively, with 16 bases between them. The DNA for the CDR3 is TGTGCCTCCGCCCGGGGACCGGGTGGAAACACCATATATTTT. As protein: CASARGPGGNTIYF.

DNA for the CDR3: TGTGCCAGTAAGCGCGGGACAGCGGACTATGGCTACACCTTC. Amino acid sequence: CASKRGTADYGYTF. The chain couples TRBV19 to TRBJ1-2, with TRBD1 identical over 7 bases. Looked up from germline, CDR1 is LNHDA and CDR2 is SQIVND (reference sequence). V was pared by 7 bases and J by 3 bases, with 8 bases of the junction left unmatched. The length of the CDR3 is 14 residues.

The genes are TRBV5-4 and TRBJ2-5, with D maybe TRBD2 (5 bases). The germline gives CDR1 SGHNT, CDR2 YYREEE (reference sequence). V was clipped by 9 bases and J by 3 bases, with 12 bases between them. This CDR3 is 12 amino acids long. DNA for the CDR3: TGTGCCACCAAGGACTTAAAAGAGACCCAGTACTTC. It yields the protein CATKDLKETQYF.

The chain has TRBV6-5 and TRBJ1-2; a possible D gene is TRBD1 (5 bases). V lost 8 bases and J 8 bases, leaving 18 bases between the germline ends. The CDR3 is 13 amino acids. CDR1 and CDR2 from the germline V gene are MNHEY and SVGAGI. This CDR3 reads CASASPGGRGYTF. As DNA, the CDR3 is TGTGCCAGCGCATCCCCCGGGGGTCGAGGCTACACCTTC.

The rearrangement uses TRBV19 and TRBJ1-1; a possible D gene is TRBD1 (5 bases). CDR3 length: 16 residues. Germline lookup yields CDR1 LNHDA and CDR2 SQIVND (reference sequence). Trimming stripped 1 base from V and 4 bases from J, with 16 bases between. Here the CDR3 reads CASSIGRTLMGTEAFF. CDR3 nucleotides: TGTGCCAGTAGTATAGGGAGGACACTTATGGGCACTGAAGCTTTCTTT. Based on the CDR3 plus reference TRBV19 and TRBJ1-1, the full variable domain is DGGITQSPKYLFRKEGQNVTLSCEQNLNHDAMYWYRQDPGQGLRLIYYSQIVNDFQKGDIAEGYSVSREKKESFPLTVTSAQKNPTAFYLCASSIGRTLMGTEAFFGQGTRLTVV.

The rearrangement links TRBV12-3 or TRBV12-4 to TRBJ1-4; D call uncertain. The length of the CDR3 is 13 residues. Deletions cut 3 bases from V and 4 bases from J, with 6 bases between. The CDR3 loop reads CASSFRVNEKLFF. The DNA for the CDR3 is TGTGCCAGCAGTTTCCGGGTTAATGAAAAACTGTTTTTT.

This clone was seen more than once but under ten times. The rearrangement uses TRBV27 and TRBJ1-1, with D maybe TRBD1 (6 bases). The CDR3 spans 14 residues. The V end lost 2 bases, the J end lost 4 bases, and 11 bases lay between the germline ends. Germline CDR1 reads MNHEY; CDR2 reads SMNVEV (reference sequence). The CDR3 DNA reads TGTGCCAGCAGTTTACAGGGGCCGGGCACTGAAGCTTTCTTT. Translation gives CASSLQGPGTEAFF.

The V and J genes are TRBV28 and TRBJ2-7; 10 nucleotides match TRBD2. The CDR3 has 15 residues. Germline lookup yields CDR1 MDHEN and CDR2 SYDVKM. V shed 7 bases, J shed 5 bases, and the junction held 11 bases outside the gene matches. The CDR3 protein is CASTGTSVRGDEQYF. CDR3 DNA sequence: TGTGCCAGCACCGGGACTAGCGTGAGAGGGGACGAGCAGTACTTC.